The TCR beta chain under discussion was sequenced for a study of shared clonotypes between healthy human individuals (dated by TCRdb to the early 2020s). Describing the broader study: Two women and three men aged 18 to 49 years were included in the cohort. For each donor, CD4 naive and CD4 memory were each run on three plates, CD8 naive on two plates, and CD8 memory on one plate. To estimate repertoire size and how much clonotype sharing occurs between individuals, the study deeply sequenced the blood TCR repertoires of about five healthy adults. Libraries were prepared and TCR repertoires were sequenced by different laboratories using diverse techniques, in order to increase sequencing depth and limit assay-specific biases. Each donor's leukapheresis produced roughly between about 0.85 and 10 billion PBMCs. The study at large found these results: Pairwise subsampling led to the expectation that sequencing depth would affect the degree of clonotype sharing among donors. Naive subsets generally had larger estimated clonotype richness than memory subsets did. Sharing across a few donors was observed for approximately 5% of naive CD4, 3% to 3.5% of naive CD8, 2.3% of memory CD4, and around 0.42% of memory CD8 clonotypes. Higher generation probabilities were observed for clonotypes shared by all four sorted-subset donors than for non-shared clonotypes. The genetic and exposure-history diversity represented was limited by the small number of donors. Sampling was restricted to blood, and TCR repertoires in tissues likely differ from the TCR repertoires found in blood. Even with the large sequencing depth, rarefaction of the sorted-subset datasets indicated that sequencing was incomplete.

The donors were healthy, HIV-negative adults who had no recently reported acute infections or vaccinations. Every donor was a Caucasian adult residing in Nashville, Tennessee, USA. Magnetic negative selection was used to enrich CD4+ T cells, after which naive cells were positively selected on CD45RA and the negative fraction became the memory subset. After blood collection by leukapheresis, PBMCs were isolated using Ficoll-Histopaque density gradient centrifugation and then cryopreserved in the vapor phase of liquid nitrogen. Analytical flow cytometry was used to check the purity and quantity of each magnetically sorted T cell population. Genomic DNA was isolated from each sorted fraction and quantified by UV absorbance on a Nanodrop 2000c. TCR CDR3 regions were amplified from genomic DNA by multiplex PCR using the deep immunoSEQ assay. Extracted genomic DNA from each cell subset was distributed evenly across all wells of several immunoSEQ 96-well plates, and each plate was treated as a replicate. For sorted subsets, roughly 200 ng of genomic DNA, equivalent to some 30,000 T cell genomes, went into each replicate PCR. Purified libraries were measured with a Qubit 3.0 fluorometer, size-checked on a Bioanalyzer 2100, and measured again with the KAPA Library Quantification kit. Every immunoSEQ 96-well plate was sequenced on a separate single-read 150-cycle Illumina NextSeq 550 flow cell. Processing in the source paper ran as follows. Because the immunoSEQ output included only junctional sequences and no quality scores, the filtering could not be the same as the filtering used for full-length reads. Sequences were annotated with PyIR, a Python wrapper for IgBLAST v1.9, using IMGT germline references to assign V/J genes and CDR3. Reads were filtered out if the reads had weak V/J assignments (E-value above 1e-6), no CDR3, stop codons, out-of-frame junctions, or ambiguous translated residues. A V3J clonotype was defined by an identical inferred V gene, J gene, and CDR3 amino acid sequence. Percentage overlap between repertoires was computed as shared unique clonotypes divided by the size of the smaller repertoire. Three approaches were used to assess repertoire richness: RTK rarefaction, the Chao1 estimator, and Recon v2.1 estimates of unobserved clonotypes. Generation probabilities were computed with OLGA for all TCRbeta clonotypes obtained by the gDNA method from several donors. TCRdb's version of the immuneACCESS table is confined to in-frame rearrangements and falls short of the full clone set. An unresolved V gene accounts for under half of the shortfall where checked; the remainder is of unknown origin. V, J and clone size are those of that table, while D and trimming were read from the DNA. Counted in this sample were 2 million to 2.5 million clones; approximately 95% of them appeared once. Roughly 0.13% of the sample rests with the top ten.

Per the germline V gene, SGDLS is the CDR1 and YYNGEE is the CDR2. Relative to germline, V is 0 bases shorter and J is 9 bases shorter, with 10 bases between their ends. The CDR3 covers 14 residues, taking in both the cysteine and the phenylalanine. Only the CDR3 part of the read is kept: 42 bases, read in frame from the first base. Remarks on this clone: Its antigen remains undetermined. It has no much larger one-base neighbor in the sample; base qualities were not kept.

The sequence derives from a man between 18 and 35 years old in good health. The sequence is built from TRBV9 and TRBJ1-6; TRBD1 is possibly the D segment (5 matching bases). The sample consisted of naive CD4+ T cells sorted from blood. The meaning of the sample's cell subset or site label: CD45RA+ positively selected. CDR3 protein: CASSVEGFSSPLHF. The sequence in DNA is TGTGCCAGCAGCGTAGAGGGGTTTAGTTCACCCCTCCACTTT.